These T cell receptor beta chains were read from a single sample in a study of radiotherapy plus CTLA-4 blockade in lung cancer. Clones were sequenced by immunoSEQ multiplex PCR, and TCRdb holds only the in-frame ones, with some missing. The sample has about 53,000 clones; 84% are singletons. The source was peripheral blood, collected from a patient treated with radiotherapy plus ipilimumab. The source of these receptors is a human donor with non-small cell lung cancer whose response to radiotherapy plus ipilimumab could not be evaluated. CDR3s include the opening cysteine and the closing phenylalanine or tryptophan. The D gene is left open where the match is weak. Size tells how often a clone was seen (once, few, many) or the class of an expanded clone, and some rows leave it out.

-	TRBV11-3	TRBJ2-1	-	TGTGCCAGCAGCCCCCCCGGAGCCTACAATGAGCAGTTCTTC	CASSPPGAYNEQFF
-	TRBV30	TRBJ2-3	TRBD2	TGTGCCTGGACCCTAGCGGGAGGTACAGATACGCAGTATTTT	CAWTLAGGTDTQYF
-	TRBV7-3	TRBJ2-5	-	TGTGCCAGCAGCTTAACGACTCAAGGAGAGACCCAGTACTTC	CASSLTTQGETQYF
-	TRBV5-1	TRBJ1-1	TRBD1	TGCGCCAGCAGCTTTGTTTCGGGACAGATTGAAGCTTTCTTT	CASSFVSGQIEAFF
-	TRBV23-1	TRBJ2-2	TRBD1	TGCGCCAGCAGTCAAACCCCACCAGGGGGCGTCGGGGAGCTGTTTTTT	CASSQTPPGGVGELFF
-	TRBV11-2	TRBJ1-1	TRBD1	TGTGCCAGCAGCTTAGGCGGACAGGGCGGGACTGAAGCTTTCTTT	CASSLGGQGGTEAFF
once	TRBV27	TRBJ1-5	TRBD1	TGTGCCAGCAGTTTACACGGGACAGCTCAGCCCCAGCATTTT	CASSLHGTAQPQHF
-	TRBV6-5	TRBJ1-6	TRBD1	TGTGCCAGCAGTTACTCTAAGGGGGCGGGTTCACCCCTCCACTTT	CASSYSKGAGSPLHF
-	TRBV6-4	TRBJ2-1	-	TGTGCCAGCAGTGAGGGGGCCGGTAGCCGTCAGTTCTTC	CASSEGAGSRQFF
-	TRBV6-1	TRBJ1-5	TRBD1	TGTGCCAGCACCCAAAGGGACAGTCGCCAGCCCCAGCATTTT	CASTQRDSRQPQHF
-	TRBV5-1	TRBJ2-7	TRBD2	TGCGCCAGCAGCTTGGTGGTAGCGGGAGACTACGAGCAGTACTTC	CASSLVVAGDYEQYF
-	TRBV28	TRBJ2-5	TRBD2	TGTGCCAGCAACGTTCGGGGACTAGTGGGTAAAGAGACCCAGTACTTC	CASNVRGLVGKETQYF
-	TRBV29-1	TRBJ2-1	TRBD2	TGCAGCGTTGCCGGGACTAGCGGCACTCCCACCAGCAATGAGCAGTTCTTC	CSVAGTSGTPTSNEQFF
-	TRBV25-1	TRBJ2-7	-	TGTGCCAGCGGACGGGGGAACGAGCAGTACTTC	CASGRGNEQYF
few	TRBV7-9	TRBJ1-3	-	TGTGCCAGCAGCTTAGCTTCTCCGGGTACCTCTGGAAACACCATATATTTT	CASSLASPGTSGNTIYF
-	TRBV2	TRBJ2-6	TRBD1	TGTGCCAGCAAGAGGACAGGGACACAATCTGGGGCCAACGTCCTGACTTTC	CASKRTGTQSGANVLTF
-	TRBV19	TRBJ1-4	-	TGTGCCAGTACCTCGGGAGGGATTAATGAAAAACTGTTTTTT	CASTSGGINEKLFF
-	TRBV7-9	TRBJ2-2	-	TGTGCCAGCAGCTTTCTCGCGAACACCGGGGAGCTGTTTTTT	CASSFLANTGELFF
few	TRBV29-1	TRBJ2-7	-	TGCAGCGTTGAAGGGCGGCTATACGAGCAGTACTTC	CSVEGRLYEQYF
-	TRBV4-2	TRBJ2-1	TRBD2	TGTGCCAGCAGCCATGACGGACTAGCGGGAGCTGGCAATGAGCAGTTCTTC	CASSHDGLAGAGNEQFF
-	TRBV4-3	TRBJ1-2	-	TGCGCCAGCAGCCAAGTCGCGGGGAAGGTGTCTGGCTACACCTTC	CASSQVAGKVSGYTF
-	TRBV15	TRBJ1-4	-	TGTGCCACCAGCGGATTTGGCGGGGGCGGGAATGAAAAACTGTTTTTT	CATSGFGGGGNEKLFF
-	TRBV5-5	TRBJ1-2	-	TGTGCCAGCCAGGACAGAATCTATGGCTACACCTTC	CASQDRIYGYTF
few	TRBV30	TRBJ2-5	TRBD2	TGTGCCTGGAGTGGTGGGGGGGGATCTAGCCAGTACTTC	CAWSGGGGSSQYF
-	TRBV12-5	TRBJ2-2	-	TGTGCTAGTGTCCCTTCAAGAGGGAACAACACCGGGGAGCTGTTTTTT	CASVPSRGNNTGELFF
-	TRBV20-1	TRBJ1-2	-	TGCAGTGCTAGGGACACCGCCGGCTACACCTTC	CSARDTAGYTF
-	TRBV28	TRBJ1-5	-	TGTGCCAGCAGTTTAATACAGCCCGTGAAGCAGCCCCAGCATTTT	CASSLIQPVKQPQHF
-	TRBV28	TRBJ2-1	-	TGTGCCAGCACCCCTTTAAGAGATAGCTCCTACAATGAGCAGTTCTTC	CASTPLRDSSYNEQFF
-	TRBV7-9	TRBJ1-1	TRBD1	TGTGCCAGCAGCTTTGGACAGGGCTCTGAAGCTTTCTTT	CASSFGQGSEAFF
-	TRBV5-4	TRBJ1-1	-	TGTGCCAGCACTATTGATCCGAGCACTGAAGCTTTCTTT	CASTIDPSTEAFF
-	TRBV30	TRBJ1-1	-	TGTGCCTGGAGTTCCTTCCGAGCGGGCACTGAAGCTTTCTTT	CAWSSFRAGTEAFF